This T cell receptor beta chain was profiled in a study of naive and memory T cell subsets. Study-wide findings and caveats: In naive cells, over 85% of TCR sequences were seen only once.

Turning to this clonotype: Its antigen remains unknown.

Two oligonucleotides, mixed equimolar, formed the beta constant-region primer covering TRBC1 and TRBC2. The cDNA 3' end received a ligated single-stranded oligonucleotide carrying the SP2 primer and a 12-nucleotide UMI. TCRdb fed the UMI-ligation and nested PCR reads into MiXCR, producing one record per CDR3 protein. The data show 140,000 to 150,000 distinct CDR3 sequences, 17% seen once. Cells stained for CD3, CD4, CD8, CD45RA and CD27 were sorted into four subsets. V lost 4 bases to trimming and J lost 5 bases, with 6 bases between them. The CDR3 is 11 residues long. Sequenced: naive CD4+ T cells from blood. The rearrangement joins TRBV12-3 or TRBV12-4 to TRBJ2-7; D may be TRBD2 (5 bases). This sequence originates from a human donor in good health. CDR3 sequence reads: CASSYGDEQYF. The CDR3 region has the DNA TGTGCCAGCAGTTACGGGGACGAGCAGTACTTC.